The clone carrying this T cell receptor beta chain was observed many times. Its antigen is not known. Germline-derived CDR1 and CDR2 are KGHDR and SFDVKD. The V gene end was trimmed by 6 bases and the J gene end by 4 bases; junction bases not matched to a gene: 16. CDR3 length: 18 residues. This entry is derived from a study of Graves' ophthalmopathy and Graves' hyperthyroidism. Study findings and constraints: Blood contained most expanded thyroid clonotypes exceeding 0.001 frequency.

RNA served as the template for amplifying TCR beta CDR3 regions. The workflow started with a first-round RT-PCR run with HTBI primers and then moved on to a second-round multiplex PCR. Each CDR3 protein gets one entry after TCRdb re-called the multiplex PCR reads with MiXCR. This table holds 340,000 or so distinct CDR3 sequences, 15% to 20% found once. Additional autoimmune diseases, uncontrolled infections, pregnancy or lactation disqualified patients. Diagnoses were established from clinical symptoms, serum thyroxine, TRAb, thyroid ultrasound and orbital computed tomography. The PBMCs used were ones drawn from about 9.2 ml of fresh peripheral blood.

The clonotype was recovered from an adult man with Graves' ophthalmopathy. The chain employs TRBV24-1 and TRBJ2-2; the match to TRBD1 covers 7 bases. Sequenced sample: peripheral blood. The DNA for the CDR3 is TGTGCCACCAGTTCGAGCCCGGGGACAGCGATGAGCACCGGGGAGCTGTTTTTT. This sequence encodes CATSSSPGTAMSTGELFF.